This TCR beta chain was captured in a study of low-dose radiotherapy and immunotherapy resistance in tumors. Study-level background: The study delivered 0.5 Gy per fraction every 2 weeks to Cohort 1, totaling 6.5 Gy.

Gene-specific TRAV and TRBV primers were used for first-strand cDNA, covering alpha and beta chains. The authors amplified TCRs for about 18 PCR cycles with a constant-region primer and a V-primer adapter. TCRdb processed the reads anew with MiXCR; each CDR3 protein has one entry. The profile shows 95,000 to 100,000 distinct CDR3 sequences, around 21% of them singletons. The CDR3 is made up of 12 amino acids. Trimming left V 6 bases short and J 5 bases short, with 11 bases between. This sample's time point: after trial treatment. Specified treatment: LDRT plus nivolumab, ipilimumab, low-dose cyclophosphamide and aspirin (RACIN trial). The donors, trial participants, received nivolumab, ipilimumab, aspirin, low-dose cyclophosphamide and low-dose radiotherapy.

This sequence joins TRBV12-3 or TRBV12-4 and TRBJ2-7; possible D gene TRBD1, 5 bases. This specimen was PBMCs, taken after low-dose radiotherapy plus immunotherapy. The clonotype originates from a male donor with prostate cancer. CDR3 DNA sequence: TGTGCCAGCAGCGCTCCAGGGAACGAGCAGTACTTC. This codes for CASSAPGNEQYF.